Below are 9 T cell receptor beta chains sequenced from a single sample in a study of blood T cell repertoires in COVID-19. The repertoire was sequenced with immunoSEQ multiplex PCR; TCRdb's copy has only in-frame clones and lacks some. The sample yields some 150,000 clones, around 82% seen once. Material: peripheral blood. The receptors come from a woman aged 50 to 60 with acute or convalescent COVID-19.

CDR3 residues: CASSFKPGGYGYTF. CDR3 DNA sequence: TGTGCCAGCAGCTTTAAACCAGGGGGCTATGGCTACACCTTC. This chain joins TRBV7-3 and TRBJ1-2, with 7 bases fitting TRBD1. Germline assignment: CDR1 SGHTA and CDR2 FQGTGA. After removal of 3 bases from V and 4 bases from J, the junction contained 5 bases not matched to a gene. This CDR3 has 14 residues.

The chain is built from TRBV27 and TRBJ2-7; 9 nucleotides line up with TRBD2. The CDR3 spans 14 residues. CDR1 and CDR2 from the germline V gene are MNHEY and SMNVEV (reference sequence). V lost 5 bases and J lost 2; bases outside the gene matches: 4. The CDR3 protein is CASSRASGAYEQYF. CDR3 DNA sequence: TGTGCCAGCAGTCGGGCTAGCGGGGCCTACGAGCAGTACTTC.

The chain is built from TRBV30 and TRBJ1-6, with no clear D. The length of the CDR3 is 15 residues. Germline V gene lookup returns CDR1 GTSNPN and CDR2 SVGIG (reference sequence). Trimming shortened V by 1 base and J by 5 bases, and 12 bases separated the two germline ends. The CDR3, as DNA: TGTGCCTGGAGTGGCCCGCACATAAATAATTCACCCCTCCACTTT. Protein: CAWSGPHINNSPLHF.

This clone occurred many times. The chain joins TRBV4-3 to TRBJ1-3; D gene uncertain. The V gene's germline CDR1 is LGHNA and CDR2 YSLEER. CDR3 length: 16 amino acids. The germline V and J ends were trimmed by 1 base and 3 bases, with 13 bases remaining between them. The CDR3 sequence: CASSQGGAGSGNTIYF. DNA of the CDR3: TGCGCCAGCAGCCAAGGGGGAGCGGGGAGTGGAAACACCATATATTTT.

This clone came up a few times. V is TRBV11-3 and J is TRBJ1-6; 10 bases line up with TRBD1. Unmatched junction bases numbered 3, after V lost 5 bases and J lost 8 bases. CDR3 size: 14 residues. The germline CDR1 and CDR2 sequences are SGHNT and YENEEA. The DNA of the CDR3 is TGTGCCAGCAGCACAGACAGGGGGCATTCACCCCTCCACTTT. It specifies CASSTDRGHSPLHF.

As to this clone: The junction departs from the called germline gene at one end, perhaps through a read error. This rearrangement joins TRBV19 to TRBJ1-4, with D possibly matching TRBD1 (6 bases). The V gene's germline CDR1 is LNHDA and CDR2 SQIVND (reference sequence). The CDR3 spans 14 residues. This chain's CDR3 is CVSSNRVQGEKLFF. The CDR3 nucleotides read TGTGTCAGTAGTAACAGGGTACAAGGTGAAAAACTGTTTTTT.

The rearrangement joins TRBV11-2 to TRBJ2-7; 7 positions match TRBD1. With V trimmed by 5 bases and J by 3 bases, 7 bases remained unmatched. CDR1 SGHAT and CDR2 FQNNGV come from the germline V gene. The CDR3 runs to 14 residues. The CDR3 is CASSNLGQNYEQYF. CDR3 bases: TGTGCCAGCAGCAACTTGGGACAGAACTACGAGCAGTACTTC.

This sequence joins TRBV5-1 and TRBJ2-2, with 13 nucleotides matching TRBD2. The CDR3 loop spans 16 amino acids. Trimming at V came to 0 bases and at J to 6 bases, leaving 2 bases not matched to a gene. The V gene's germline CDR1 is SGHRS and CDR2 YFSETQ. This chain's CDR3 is CASSLAGTSGAGELFF. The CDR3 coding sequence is TGCGCCAGCAGCTTGGCCGGGACTAGCGGGGCCGGGGAGCTGTTTTTT.

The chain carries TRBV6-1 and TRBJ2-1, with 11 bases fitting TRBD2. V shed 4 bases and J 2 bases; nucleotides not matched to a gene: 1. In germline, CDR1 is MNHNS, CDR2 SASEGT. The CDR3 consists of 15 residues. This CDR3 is CASSVAGGTYNEQFF. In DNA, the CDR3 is TGTGCCAGCAGTGTAGCGGGGGGGACCTACAATGAGCAGTTCTTC.